This is a list of T cell receptor beta chains from one sample in a study of T cell repertoires in cytomegalovirus infection. TCRdb recomputed calls from the reads with MiXCR, one row per CDR3 protein. The sample consists of a few hundred thousand distinct CDR3 sequences, 9.5% of them appearing once. Sample: PBMCs. These receptors were collected from a human donor in good health (CMV status not recorded). Some clones in this sample may be carry-over from other donors' samples. Both conserved end residues are part of each CDR3. D genes are given only for firm matches. Only part of the rows carry a size: once, few, many, or a class if the clone is expanded.

v_gene,j_gene,abundance,d_gene,CDR3aa,CDR3nt
TRBV7-2,TRBJ2-3,many,.,CASSQRASTDTQYF,TGTGCCAGCAGCCAGCGGGCCAGCACAGATACGCAGTATTTT
TRBV7-2,TRBJ1-1,few,.,CASSFNGVNTEAFF,TGTGCCAGCAGCTTCAACGGGGTTAACACTGAAGCTTTCTTT
TRBV7-2,TRBJ2-6,.,.,CASSLSTGTNVLTF,TGTGCCAGCAGCTTATCCACTGGGACCAACGTCCTGACTTTC
TRBV28,TRBJ2-7,.,TRBD2,CASRLRTSGGYYEQYF,TGTGCCAGCAGGCTAAGGACTAGCGGAGGATATTACGAGCAGTACTTC
TRBV10-3,TRBJ2-7,many,TRBD1,CAISPLTGIEQYF,TGTGCCATCAGTCCCTTGACAGGGATCGAGCAGTACTTC
TRBV19,TRBJ1-1,.,.,CASREIINTEAFF,TGTGCCAGTAGAGAAATCATCAACACTGAAGCTTTCTTT
TRBV7-9,TRBJ2-7,few,TRBD2,CASTASGGPHEQYF,TGTGCCAGCACTGCCAGCGGGGGCCCCCACGAGCAGTACTTC
TRBV28,TRBJ2-1,.,TRBD2,CASRPNPGLDYNEQFF,TGTGCCAGCAGACCAAACCCCGGACTAGATTACAATGAGCAGTTCTTC
TRBV6-2/TRBV6-3,TRBJ2-1,many,TRBD2,CASSYRLADVDEQFF,TGTGCCAGCAGTTACAGGCTAGCGGACGTCGATGAGCAGTTCTTC
TRBV15,TRBJ2-7,many,.,CATSRVVRAEQYF,TGTGCCACCAGCAGAGTAGTCCGAGCAGAGCAGTACTTC
TRBV28,TRBJ1-2,many,.,CASRENLGANYGYTF,TGTGCCAGCAGAGAGAACTTAGGGGCTAACTATGGCTACACCTTC
TRBV28,TRBJ2-2,many,.,CASSFATAVMNTGELFF,TGTGCCAGCAGTTTCGCTACAGCCGTAATGAACACCGGGGAGCTGTTTTTT
TRBV7-2,TRBJ2-1,many,TRBD1,CASSFRDRGDNEQFF,TGTGCCAGCAGCTTCCGGGACAGGGGGGATAATGAGCAGTTCTTC
TRBV7-3,TRBJ2-6,many,TRBD2,CATSKSGGSSGANVLTF,TGTGCCACCTCAAAAAGCGGGGGTTCTTCTGGGGCCAACGTCCTGACTTTC
TRBV20-1,TRBJ2-5,.,.,CSARDWAGQETQYF,TGCAGTGCTAGAGATTGGGCGGGGCAAGAGACCCAGTACTTC
TRBV9,TRBJ2-7,many,TRBD1,CASSVAGTGAYEQYF,TGTGCCAGCAGCGTAGCGGGGACAGGGGCCTACGAGCAGTACTTC
TRBV20-1,TRBJ1-4,once,TRBD1,CSAREGQGAPTNEKLFF,TGCAGTGCTAGAGAGGGACAGGGGGCGCCTACTAATGAAAAACTGTTTTTT
TRBV20-1,TRBJ2-5,few,TRBD2,CSASRTSGGPHGGETQYF,TGCAGTGCCAGCAGGACTAGCGGGGGGCCCCACGGGGGAGAGACCCAGTACTTC
TRBV2,TRBJ2-2,.,TRBD1,CASSPTTGFTGELFF,TGTGCCAGCAGCCCTACGACAGGGTTCACCGGGGAGCTGTTTTTT
TRBV20-1,TRBJ2-4,few,.,CSATQGGGGNIQYF,TGCAGTGCTACCCAGGGGGGGGGAGGAAACATTCAGTACTTC
TRBV7-2,TRBJ1-2,.,.,CASSPAAYGDVYTF,TGTGCCAGCAGCCCGGCCGCCTATGGGGATGTATACACCTTC
TRBV7-6,TRBJ2-1,many,.,CASSPPGLAQFF,TGTGCCAGCAGCCCTCCGGGACTGGCGCAGTTCTTC
TRBV7-2,TRBJ1-1,many,.,CASSLKVMAGRNTEAFF,TGTGCCAGCAGCTTAAAGGTTATGGCAGGGCGGAACACTGAAGCTTTCTTT
TRBV6-5,TRBJ2-1,.,TRBD2,CASSYAGGLVF,TGTGCCAGCAGTTACGCGGGAGGTTTGGTCTTC